The 21 T cell receptor beta chains reported below all come from one sample, sequenced in a study of T cell clonality in common variable immunodeficiency. Repertoires were generated with immunoSEQ multiplex PCR, while TCRdb's copy carries only in-frame clones and drops some. This sample comprises around 30,000 clones, none seen once only. Sequenced: peripheral blood mononuclear cells. These TCRs come from a person aged 18 to 75 in good health.

Ten or more counts support this clone. Read sequence stops 3 residues before the CDR3 end, and the germline J gene provides the missing end. The chain employs TRBV19 and TRBJ1-2; tentatively, D is TRBD1 (6 bases). Trimming pared 4 bases from V and 6 bases from J, leaving 9 bases between. This CDR3 spans 12 amino acids. CDR1 and CDR2 (germline): LNHDA, SQIVND (reference sequence). Partial CDR3 DNA: TGTGCCAGTAGTAGGCAGGGGAATGGC. It specifies CASSRQGNG. The whole CDR3 sequence reads CASSRQGNGYTF.

There are many counts of this clone. From the germline J gene comes the end of the CDR3, since the read stops 3 residues before it. The J gene is TRBJ1-6, the V gene TRBV5-1; 9 bases are shared with TRBD1. There are 15 residues in the CDR3. The ends lost 3 bases at V and 6 bases at J; junction bases unmatched: 4. CDR1 is SGHRS and CDR2 is YFSETQ in the germline V gene. CDR3: CASSWGQGGNSPLHF. The CDR3 bases that were read are TGCGCCAGCAGCTGGGGACAGGGTGGTAATTCACCC.

This clone was seen at least ten times. Read coverage stops 3 residues before the CDR3 terminus; the germline J gene supplies the remainder. This chain connects TRBV20-1 to TRBJ1-2; D remains unclear. This CDR3 has 15 amino acids. CDR1 and CDR2 (germline): DFQATT, SNEGSKA (reference sequence). The CDR3 DNA, read in part, is TGCAGTGCTATTAGCGGGAGGAACCCCAGCAATGAC. Its translation: CSAISGRNPSND. The whole CDR3 protein is CSAISGRNPSNDYTF.

This clone has a count of ten or more. The CDR3 extends 3 residues past the end of the read, so its final part is completed from the germline J gene. The chain employs TRBV11-2 and TRBJ2-2; 9 bases agree with TRBD1. Germline V gene sequence: CDR1 SGHAT, CDR2 FQNNGV. V shed 6 bases and J 7 bases; nucleotides not matched to a gene: 9. This CDR3 spans 15 amino acids. The CDR3 loop is CASRTTGGGVGELFF. CDR3 bases read: TGTGCCAGCAGGACCACAGGGGGCGGTGTCGGGGAG.

This clone appeared many times. The CDR3 extends 3 residues past the end of the read, so its final part is completed from the germline J gene. The chain employs TRBV20-1 and TRBJ1-2; D ambiguous. Deletions cut 8 bases from V and 4 bases from J, with 20 bases between. Germline CDR1 and CDR2: DFQATT and SNEGSKA (reference sequence). This CDR3 spans 14 amino acids. CDR3 amino acids: CSTNPGVWAYGYTF. CDR3 DNA (partial): TGCAGTACAAATCCCGGGGTTTGGGCCTATGGC.

This clone was found many times. Read coverage stops 3 residues before the CDR3 terminus; the germline J gene supplies the remainder. The rearrangement joins TRBV12-3 or TRBV12-4 to TRBJ2-3, with 10 bases lining up with TRBD1. This CDR3 spans 16 amino acids. Unmatched junction bases numbered 4, after V lost 3 bases and J lost 1 base. Partial CDR3 DNA: TGTGCCAGCAGTTTTTACGGGACAGGGGGCACAGATACG. This sequence encodes CASSFYGTGGTDT. The complete CDR3 sequence is CASSFYGTGGTDTQYF.

This clone was counted many times. Sequencing ends 3 residues short of the CDR3 end; the germline J gene provides the rest. The gene calls are TRBV3-1 (or the pseudogene TRBV3-2) and TRBJ1-1; TRBD1 aligns across 8 bases. The CDR3 contains 14 residues. V was pared by 7 bases and J by 1 base, with 5 bases of the junction left unmatched. Germline values: CDR1 LGHDT, CDR2 YNNKEL (reference sequence). This CDR3 is CASTRQGTNTEAFF. CDR3 bases read: TGTGCCAGCACCCGACAGGGGACGAACACTGAA.

This clone was found many times. The CDR3 is cut off 3 residues early in the read; its end comes from the germline J gene. This chain joins TRBV19 and TRBJ1-5; D is possibly TRBD1 (5 bases). V lost 5 bases to trimming and J lost 6 bases, with 17 bases between them. The CDR3 is 15 residues long. In germline, CDR1 is LNHDA, CDR2 SQIVND (reference sequence). The CDR3 protein is CASSPLGAGVQPQHF. Incomplete CDR3 DNA: TGTGCCAGTAGTCCCCTAGGGGCAGGTGTTCAGCCC.

With regard to this clone: The read terminates 3 residues ahead of where the CDR3 ends, so the germline J gene completes it. The rearrangement uses TRBV7-9 and TRBJ1-2; D uncertain. CDR3 size: 14 residues. Germline CDR1 is SEHNR and CDR2 is FQNEAQ (reference sequence). CDR3 region: CAGTLAGSSYDYTF. CDR3 DNA, as far as it was read: TGTGCCGGAACCTTAGCGGGCAGCTCCTACGAC.

This clone was counted ten times or more. The CDR3 extends 3 residues past the end of the read, so its final part is completed from the germline J gene. The rearrangement joins TRBV20-1 to TRBJ2-3, with TRBD2 matching over 14 bases. Trimming at V came to 5 bases and at J to 4 bases, leaving 5 bases not matched to a gene. Per the germline V gene, CDR1 is DFQATT and CDR2 is SNEGSKA (reference sequence). CDR3 length: 15 residues. CDR3 DNA, as far as it was read: TGCAGTGCTCCCGGGACTAGCGGGAGTCCAGATACG. Translated, it gives CSAPGTSGSPDT. The CDR3 reads in full as CSAPGTSGSPDTQYF.

This clone occurred many times. Read data end 3 residues before the CDR3 end; the end is taken from the germline J gene. This chain uses TRBV12-5 with TRBJ1-1, with a tentative D call TRBD1 (6 bases). Germline V gives CDR1 LGHNT, CDR2 FRNRAP. This CDR3 contains 13 residues. V was trimmed by 0 bases and J by 6 bases, leaving 8 bases between them. Partial CDR3 DNA: TGTGCTAGTGGTTTGGTGGCAGGGGCTGAA. Protein product: CASGLVAGAE. The complete CDR3 protein is CASGLVAGAEAFF.

In its sample, this clone was seen many times. The CDR3 bases that were read are TGTGCCAGCAGGGCCCCGGGCGGGGAG. Translation: CASRAPGGE. The entire CDR3 protein is CASRAPGGELFF. The chain joins TRBV12-3 or TRBV12-4 to TRBJ2-2, with no clear D. The CDR3 end is not reached by the read, which stops 3 residues before it; the germline J gene fills it in. The ends were cut back, 6 bases at V and 7 bases at J, with 9 bases in the middle. The CDR3 contains 12 residues.

This clone was recorded many times. The DNA ends 3 residues before the CDR3 does, and the rest of the CDR3 is filled in from the germline J gene. The V and J genes are TRBV20-1 and TRBJ2-2; 9 nucleotides line up with TRBD1. The germline CDR1 and CDR2 sequences are DFQATT and SNEGSKA (reference sequence). J was trimmed by 1 base and V by 3 bases; bases with no gene match: 0. This CDR3 contains 14 residues. CDR3 sequence: CSARDRGNTGELFF. CDR3 bases read: TGCAGTGCTAGGGACAGGGGGAACACCGGGGAG.

This clone was observed at least ten times. The read is 3 residues too short to cover the CDR3 end, so that end is filled in from the germline J gene. The J gene is TRBJ1-4, the V gene TRBV7-2, with no clear D. Germline V lookup: CDR1 SGHTA, CDR2 FQGNSA. The V end was cut by 3 bases, the J end by 8 bases, with 10 bases between. The CDR3 is made up of 13 amino acids. Partial CDR3 DNA: TGTGCCAGCAGCTTGCGGGTTGAGGAAAAA. Protein sequence: CASSLRVEEK. The whole CDR3 protein is CASSLRVEEKLFF. The complete variable domain, with remaining parts taken from reference TRBV7-2 and TRBJ1-4, reads GAGVSQSPSNKVTEKGKDVELRCDPISGHTALYWYRQSLGQGLEFLIYFQGNSAPDKSGLPSDRFSAERTGGSVSTLTIQRTQQEDSAVYLCASSLRVEEKLFFGSGTQLSVL.

With regard to this clone: Since a far larger clone is one base different, this is likely a read error. Read coverage stops 3 residues before the CDR3 terminus; the germline J gene supplies the remainder. The sample holds other DNA sequences that translate to the same CDR3. V and J are TRBV7-9 and TRBJ1-2, with D possibly TRBD1 on 6 matching bases. Germline CDR1 is SEHNR and CDR2 is FQNEAQ (reference sequence). The CDR3 is made up of 12 amino acids. CDR3 protein: CASSLQGLSYTF. The CDR3 DNA, read in part, is TGTGCCAGCAGCTTGCAGGGGTTGAGC.

This clone was recorded at least ten times. Read coverage stops 3 residues before the CDR3 terminus; the germline J gene supplies the remainder. The chain employs TRBV19 and TRBJ1-2; the match to TRBD1 covers 8 bases. This CDR3 has 15 residues. CDR1 and CDR2 from the germline V gene are LNHDA and SQIVND (reference sequence). J gave up 4 bases and V 3 bases, and 7 bases lay outside the gene matches. CDR3 bases read: TGTGCCAGTAGTATGGACAGGGCCCGGGCCTATGGC. Translating it yields CASSMDRARAYG. In full, the CDR3 is CASSMDRARAYGYTF.

This clone was observed at least ten times. The sequence runs out 3 residues before the end of the CDR3; the remainder is reconstructed from the germline J gene. The rearrangement links TRBV20-1 to TRBJ2-1, with TRBD2 matching over 8 bases. The CDR3 is made up of 15 amino acids. Germline loops: CDR1 DFQATT, CDR2 SNEGSKA (reference sequence). Trimming at V came to 3 bases and at J to 7 bases, leaving 11 bases not matched to a gene. CDR3 DNA (partial): TGCAGTGCTAGCCGTCACCAGCGGGGGACAAATGAG. The encoded protein is CSASRHQRGTNE. From start to end, the CDR3 is CSASRHQRGTNEQFF.

This clone has a count of ten or more. The CDR3 end lies 3 residues beyond the end of the read and is filled in from the germline J gene. This rearrangement joins TRBV18 to TRBJ2-5; weak D call: TRBD1 (6 bases). The germline gives CDR1 KGHSH, CDR2 LQKENI. The V and J ends lost 6 bases and 3 bases respectively, with 11 bases between them. This CDR3 comprises 13 residues. The CDR3 DNA, read in part, is TGTGCCAGCTCGAGACAGGAAGAAGAGACC. It yields the protein CASSRQEEET. The CDR3 in full is CASSRQEEETQYF.

This clone was counted at least ten times. The CDR3 region is CSAKTDSNTEAFF. The CDR3 DNA, read in part, is TGCAGCGCAAAGACAGATTCGAACACTGAA. The chain has TRBV29-1 and TRBJ1-1, with D maybe TRBD1 (5 bases). The read gets to within 3 residues of the CDR3 end, and the germline J gene fills in the rest. This CDR3 has 13 amino acids. The V end was cut by 7 bases, the J end by 1 base, with 13 bases between. Germline V gives CDR1 SQVTM, CDR2 ANQGSEA.

This clone appeared a few times. The CDR3 is cut off 3 residues early in the read; its end comes from the germline J gene. This chain links TRBV11-1 with TRBJ2-5; maybe TRBD1 (6 bases). V gave up 1 base and J gave up 2 bases, with 11 bases separating them. The length of the CDR3 is 15 residues. Per germline, CDR1 SGHAT and CDR2 FQDESV (reference sequence). The CDR3 sequence: CASSLGGHPQETQYF. The sequenced part of the CDR3 DNA is TGTGCCAGCAGCTTAGGGGGACACCCTCAAGAGACC. The whole variable domain, filled in from reference TRBV11-1 and TRBJ2-5, reads EAEVAQSPRYKITEKSQAVAFWCDPISGHATLYWYRQILGQGPELLVQFQDESVVDDSQLPKDRFSAERLKGVDSTLKIQPAELGDSAMYLCASSLGGHPQETQYFGPGTRLLVL.

In its sample, this clone was seen many times. The read is 3 residues too short to cover the CDR3 end, so that end is filled in from the germline J gene. The chain links TRBV6-2 or TRBV6-3 to TRBJ1-2; 7 bases align to TRBD1. There are 12 residues in the CDR3. V trimming: 6 bases; J trimming: 6 bases; junction bases outside the gene matches: 4. CDR1 MNHEY and CDR2 SVGEGT come from the germline V gene. Here the CDR3 reads CASRFGQDGYTF. CDR3 bases read: TGTGCCAGCAGATTTGGACAGGATGGC.